These T cell receptor beta chains were read from a single sample in a study of cytomegalovirus exposure and HLA in healthy donors. Data came from immunoSEQ multiplex PCR; TCRdb stores just in-frame clones and leaves some out. This sample's table reports about 41,000 clones. The sequenced material came from PBMCs. Receptors were obtained from a man younger than 40 in good health and CMV-seronegative. The CDR3 runs from the conserved cysteine through the conserved F or W. D genes are given only for firm matches.

J: TRBJ1-3; V: TRBV5-6; D: .; CDR3: CASSLRRGRNTIYF; DNA: TGTGCCAGCAGCTTGAGGCGGGGCCGTAACACCATATATTTT
J: TRBJ1-1; V: TRBV10-1; D: .; CDR3: CASSDQSGAFF; DNA: TGCGCCAGCAGTGACCAAAGCGGAGCTTTCTTT
J: TRBJ2-3; V: TRBV9; D: .; CDR3: CASSPHDRQDTQYF; DNA: TGTGCCAGCAGCCCCCACGACAGACAAGATACGCAGTATTTT
J: TRBJ2-5; V: TRBV4-1; D: TRBD1; CDR3: CASSQSLRTGDFRETQYF; DNA: TGCGCCAGCAGCCAATCGCTACGGACAGGAGATTTCCGAGAGACCCAGTACTTC
J: TRBJ1-4; V: TRBV9; D: .; CDR3: CASSVGRTNEKLFF; DNA: TGTGCCAGCAGCGTAGGGCGGACTAATGAAAAACTGTTTTTT
J: TRBJ2-7; V: TRBV2; D: .; CDR3: CASSARLWVYEQYF; DNA: TGTGCCAGCAGTGCTCGACTATGGGTATACGAGCAGTACTTC
J: TRBJ2-3; V: TRBV27; D: .; CDR3: CASSRRSDTQYF; DNA: TGTGCCAGCAGTAGGCGGTCAGATACGCAGTATTTT
J: TRBJ1-5; V: TRBV5-1; D: TRBD1; CDR3: CASSLFGDRNQPQHF; DNA: TGCGCCAGCAGCTTGTTTGGGGACAGGAATCAGCCCCAGCATTTT
J: TRBJ1-6; V: TRBV6-6; D: TRBD1; CDR3: CASSQQGTGSPLHF; DNA: TGTGCCAGCAGCCAACAGGGGACAGGCTCACCCCTCCACTTT
J: TRBJ2-7; V: TRBV19; D: .; CDR3: CASSMDRAYEQYF; DNA: TGTGCCAGTAGTATGGACAGAGCCTACGAGCAGTACTTC
J: TRBJ1-3; V: TRBV29-1; D: .; CDR3: CSITPGSGNTIYF; DNA: TGCAGCATCACTCCAGGGTCTGGAAACACCATATATTTT
J: TRBJ1-2; V: TRBV29-1; D: .; CDR3: CSVDRQGYGYTF; DNA: TGCAGCGTTGACCGGCAGGGGTATGGCTACACCTTC
J: TRBJ1-4; V: TRBV4-3; D: TRBD1; CDR3: CASSQGTGRKNEKLFF; DNA: TGCGCCAGCAGCCAAGGGACAGGGAGGAAAAATGAAAAACTGTTTTTT
J: TRBJ1-1; V: TRBV6-6; D: .; CDR3: CASSYVRGAEAFF; DNA: TGTGCCAGCAGTTACGTCAGGGGCGCTGAAGCTTTCTTT
J: TRBJ2-2; V: TRBV19; D: TRBD1; CDR3: CASTHTGVAGELFF; DNA: TGTGCCAGTACTCATACAGGGGTAGCCGGGGAGCTGTTTTTT
J: TRBJ1-2; V: TRBV18; D: .; CDR3: CASSPPISGTGGYTF; DNA: TGTGCCAGCTCACCACCGATCAGCGGGACGGGTGGCTACACCTTC
J: TRBJ1-1; V: TRBV29-1; D: .; CDR3: CSVGALQGNTEAFF; DNA: TGCAGCGTTGGGGCCTTACAGGGGAACACTGAAGCTTTCTTT
J: TRBJ2-1; V: TRBV27; D: .; CDR3: CASSLRVKDEQFF; DNA: TGTGCCAGCAGTTTGCGGGTTAAGGATGAGCAGTTCTTC
J: TRBJ2-7; V: TRBV10-1; D: .; CDR3: CASSDRGYEQYF; DNA: TGCGCCAGCAGTGATAGGGGCTACGAGCAGTACTTC
J: TRBJ2-1; V: TRBV13; D: TRBD2; CDR3: CASSSWTSGGYNEQFF; DNA: TGTGCCAGCAGCTCGTGGACTAGCGGGGGATACAATGAGCAGTTCTTC
J: TRBJ2-7; V: TRBV7-8; D: TRBD2; CDR3: CASSKLAGGPSYEQYF; DNA: TGTGCCAGCAGCAAACTAGCGGGGGGCCCTTCCTACGAGCAGTACTTC
J: TRBJ1-2; V: TRBV7-2; D: .; CDR3: CASSLQGSAYGYTF; DNA: TGTGCCAGCAGCTTACAGGGGAGCGCCTATGGCTACACCTTC
J: TRBJ1-2; V: TRBV27; D: TRBD1; CDR3: CASKRGTVGGYTF; DNA: TGTGCCAGCAAGAGAGGGACAGTTGGTGGCTACACCTTC
J: TRBJ2-3; V: TRBV7-9; D: TRBD1; CDR3: CASSSTGGRTDTQYF; DNA: TGTGCCAGCAGCTCGACAGGGGGGAGGACAGATACGCAGTATTTT